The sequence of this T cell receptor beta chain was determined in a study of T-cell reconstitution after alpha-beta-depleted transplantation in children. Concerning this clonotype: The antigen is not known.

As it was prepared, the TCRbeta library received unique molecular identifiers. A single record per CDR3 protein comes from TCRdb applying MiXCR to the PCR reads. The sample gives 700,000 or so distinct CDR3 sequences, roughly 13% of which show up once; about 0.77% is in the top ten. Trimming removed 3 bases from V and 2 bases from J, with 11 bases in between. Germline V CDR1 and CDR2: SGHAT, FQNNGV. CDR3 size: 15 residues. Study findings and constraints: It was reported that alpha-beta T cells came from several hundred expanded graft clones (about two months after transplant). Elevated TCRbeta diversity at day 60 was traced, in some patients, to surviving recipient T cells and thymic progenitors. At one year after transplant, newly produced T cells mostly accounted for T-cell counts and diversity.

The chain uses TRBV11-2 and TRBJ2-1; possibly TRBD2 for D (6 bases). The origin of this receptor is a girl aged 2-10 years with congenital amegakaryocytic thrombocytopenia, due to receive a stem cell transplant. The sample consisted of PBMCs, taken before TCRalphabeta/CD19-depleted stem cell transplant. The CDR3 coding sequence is TGTGCCAGCAGCTTGGAGGCGGGGCCCTACAATGAGCAGTTCTTC. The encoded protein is CASSLEAGPYNEQFF.